These 10 T cell receptor beta chains were sequenced from one sample in a study of post-analysis software for immune sequencing data. General observations from the study: Four or five TRBV segments (TRBV5-6, TRBV5-1 and TRBV20-1 among them) occurred more frequently in patients than in controls.

For these TCRs, the target antigens are not known. Unique molecular identifiers featured in each of the TCR beta cDNA libraries. Via MiXCR, TCRdb re-called the PCR reads, giving one row per CDR3 protein. The sample contains hundreds of thousands of distinct CDR3 sequences, about 27% of which appear only once. The sample comprised blood. These receptors all stem from a girl aged 5 to 17 with multiple sclerosis.

The chain joins TRBV7-9 to TRBJ2-5; 7 bases line up with TRBD2. CDR3 length equals 15 residues. With 5 bases clipped from V and 5 bases from J, the junction kept 11 bases outside the gene matches. Germline CDR1 reads SEHNR; CDR2 reads FQNEAQ (reference sequence). CDR3 coding DNA: TGTGCCAGCAGCCCCAGGGAGGGGTCCGTCGAGACCCAGTACTTC. This codes for CASSPREGSVETQYF.

V gene TRBV7-2 combines with J gene TRBJ2-3; the D is unclear. V was pared by 4 bases and J by 5 bases, with 16 bases between. This CDR3 is built from 15 residues. Germline values: CDR1 SGHTA, CDR2 FQGNSA. The CDR3 reads CASSSDPVWEDTQYF. The CDR3 bases are TGTGCCAGCAGCTCCGACCCGGTGTGGGAAGATACGCAGTATTTT.

V gene TRBV15 combines with J gene TRBJ2-7; D unclear. Trimming pared 0 bases from V and 0 bases from J, leaving 6 bases between. The V gene's germline CDR1 is LNHNV and CDR2 YYDKDF (reference sequence). CDR3 length: 14 residues. The chain's CDR3 is CATSRDYVSYEQYF. CDR3 bases: TGTGCCACCAGCAGAGATTACGTCTCCTACGAGCAGTACTTC.

This clonotype was counted ten times or more. The rearrangement links TRBV4-3 to TRBJ2-4, with D tentatively TRBD2 (5 bases). The assigned J gene may be wrong: the sequence end matches TRBJ2-7 better. Germline V CDR1 and CDR2: LGHNA, YSLEER. The CDR3 loop spans 16 amino acids. CDR3 in DNA: TGCGCCAGCAGCCAAGAAAGGACTCCCTTTATGTACGAGCAGTACTTC. Translated: CASSQERTPFMYEQYF.

This clonotype was found a few times. The chain has TRBV3-1 and TRBJ1-2; 8 nucleotides line up with TRBD1. The germline V gene has CDR1 LGHDT and CDR2 YNNKEL (reference sequence). This CDR3 region has 14 residues. The J segment lost 7 bases and the V segment lost 0 bases, leaving 4 bases of the junction unmatched. The chain's CDR3 is CASSQEDRASGYTF. The CDR3 DNA reads TGTGCCAGCAGCCAAGAGGACAGGGCTTCTGGCTACACCTTC.

This chain connects TRBV6-6 to TRBJ2-1; 9 bases are shared with TRBD2. The length of the CDR3 is 16 residues. Trimming cost V 7 bases and J 12 bases; bases outside gene matches: 19. Germline lookup yields CDR1 MNHNY and CDR2 SVGAGI (reference sequence). CDR3: CASTKRASGTLDGQFF. The CDR3 DNA is TGTGCCAGCACCAAAAGGGCTAGCGGGACCCTGGATGGGCAGTTCTTC.

V is TRBV13 and J is TRBJ2-5; D is possibly TRBD2 (7 bases). The CDR3 is 14 residues long. CDR1 PRHDT and CDR2 FYEKMQ come from the germline V gene (reference sequence). V lost 6 bases, J lost 5 bases, and 16 bases lay in between. The CDR3 spells CASSRRGQGETQYF. In DNA, the CDR3 is TGTGCCAGCAGTAGGCGGGGGCAGGGGGAGACCCAGTACTTC. Complete variable domain (other parts from reference TRBV13 and TRBJ2-5): AAGVIQSPRHLIKEKRETATLKCYPIPRHDTVYWYQQGPGQDPQFLISFYEKMQSDKGSIPDRFSAQQFSDYHSELNMSSLELGDSALYFCASSRRGQGETQYFGPGTRLLVL.

The chain couples TRBV20-1 to TRBJ1-6; the match to TRBD1 covers 9 bases. Germline V gene data show CDR1 as DFQATT and CDR2 as SNEGSKA (reference sequence). V lost 3 bases and J lost 8; bases outside the gene matches: 11. The CDR3 sequence is 16 residues long. The CDR3 loop reads CSARDSDRGLHSPLHF. CDR3 DNA sequence: TGCAGTGCTAGGGATTCGGACAGGGGCCTCCATTCACCCCTCCACTTT.

J is TRBJ1-2 and V is TRBV20-1; no firm D call. Germline CDR1 is DFQATT and CDR2 is SNEGSKA (reference sequence). V lost 3 bases to trimming and J lost 3 bases, with 5 bases between them. The CDR3 extends over 11 amino acids. The CDR3 spells CSARDDYGYTF. DNA of the CDR3: TGCAGTGCTAGGGATGACTATGGCTACACCTTC.

The V gene is TRBV5-4, the J gene TRBJ2-7; no clear D gene. The DNA end is a closer match to TRBJ2-5, so the J assignment may be wrong. The CDR3 totals 13 residues. Germline V gives CDR1 SGHNT, CDR2 YYREEE (reference sequence). The CDR3 DNA sequence: TGTGCCAGCAGCTCCGATGGGTGGGAGACCCAGTACTTC. This sequence encodes CASSSDGWETQYF.